The sequence of this TCR beta chain was determined in a study of T cell repertoires in cytomegalovirus infection. About this clonotype: Antigen specificity is unknown.

TCRdb analysed the reads with MiXCR anew, one entry per CDR3 protein. The sample lists hundreds of thousands of distinct CDR3 sequences; about 31% were seen once. Study-level points and caveats: Carriers of CMV plus the relevant HLA were identified by cumulative public TCR beta family frequency.

Germline values: CDR1 LNHDA, CDR2 SQIVND (reference sequence). V was pared by 7 bases and J by 0 bases, with 16 bases between. The length of the CDR3 is 16 residues. This specimen consisted of cultured CD8+ T cells from PBMCs, obtained from culture after CMV antigen stimulation. The sequence came from a human donor in good health (CMV status not recorded). Some clones in this sample may be carry-over from other donors' samples. The genes are TRBV19 and TRBJ1-5; D is ambiguous. CDR3 sequence (DNA): TGTGCCAGTACCCTTTATGTGGGTGATAGCAATCAGCCCCAGCATTTT. The encoded protein is CASTLYVGDSNQPQHF.